This T cell receptor (beta chain) was found in a study of cytomegalovirus exposure and HLA in healthy donors. Study-wide context: A later analysis reported the same platform for the 120 or so validation repertoires and the approximately 670 first-cohort repertoires. Study conclusions and caveats: It was found in a later analysis that first-cohort TCR clusters tended to co-occur in the approximately 120 validation repertoires. Cytomegalovirus-associated status was assigned to more than 150 TCR beta chains.

The donors were part of the validation cohort, which consisted of roughly 110 subjects and was separate from the first cohort of 666 subjects. Some clones are missing from TCRdb's copy, which holds only in-frame ones; the method was immunoSEQ multiplex PCR. The sample has some 150,000 clones, 70% to 90% seen once; the top ten hold about 6.6%. This clone was observed once. The antigen remains undetermined. Germline CDR1 and CDR2: SGHRS and YFSETQ. V lost 4 bases, J lost 7 bases, and 14 bases stayed unmatched. This CDR3 has 16 residues. Material: PBMCs. The chain joins TRBV5-1 to TRBJ2-1; 7 nucleotides agree with TRBD1. This TCR was sampled from a woman aged 25-40 years in good health and CMV-seropositive. Here the CDR3 reads CASSPDLRQGMNEQFF. In nucleotides, the CDR3 is TGCGCCAGCAGCCCAGACCTCCGACAGGGAATGAATGAGCAGTTCTTC.